This TCR beta chain originates from a study of identical twins. Study results and limitations: Within cord blood, abundant beta clonotypes carried fewer insertions, but memory repertoires showed no such trend. For out-of-frame alpha sequences shared by twins, low generation probability was in excess.

CDR1 DFQATT and CDR2 SNEGSKA come from the germline V gene (reference sequence). The CDR3 contains 12 residues. V was shortened by 7 bases and J by 1 base, with 10 bases between the two germline ends. Unique molecular identifiers were present on the cDNA, and a universal primer site came from template switching. A single record per CDR3 protein comes from TCRdb applying MiXCR to the 5' RACE reads. The sample carries around 1.7 million distinct CDR3 sequences, 25% to 35% recorded once. Healthy Caucasians, and only they, were the donors. This clonotype was counted ten times or more. What it binds is not known.

This TCR was sampled from a newborn girl in good health. The sample taken for sequencing was cord blood. The chain carries TRBV20-1 and TRBJ2-5; D is unresolved. CDR3 in amino acids: CSVQPPQETQYF. The CDR3 nucleotides are TGCAGTGTCCAGCCGCCCCAAGAGACCCAGTACTTC.